Described below is a single T cell receptor beta chain sequence and its context. The data were obtained in a study of CD8 T cells in Susac syndrome. Reverse transcription of about 0.45 to 1 ug RNA was performed with random hexamers. Amplification of TCR beta CDR3 by immunoSEQ multiplex PCR spanned 54 Vbeta and 13 Jbeta. Via MiXCR, TCRdb re-called the immunoSEQ multiplex PCR reads, giving one row per CDR3 protein. The sample includes approximately 150,000 distinct CDR3 sequences, around 95% of them seen just once. Germline CDR1 is DFQATT and CDR2 is SNEGSKA (reference sequence). Deletions cut 0 bases from V and 5 bases from J, with 16 bases between. This CDR3 spans 15 amino acids.

The chain uses TRBV20-1 and TRBJ2-5; the D gene is possibly TRBD2 (6 bases). The TCR was taken from a human donor in good health. The specimen was CD4+ T cells from PBMCs. CDR3 loop: CSARDLGLAYETQYF. CDR3 DNA sequence: TGCAGTGCTAGAGATCTCGGGCTAGCGTACGAGACCCAGTACTTC.